This TCR beta chain appears in the sequencing data of a study of blood T cell repertoires in COVID-19. Study at large: The origin of the acute and convalescent COVID-19 samples was the United States, Italy and Spain. In each case, the material was cDNA or gDNA derived from T cells, B-cell-depleted T cells, or PBMCs.

As handled by the study authors: Quantification of nucleated cells was approximated via reference gene primer amplification. Method: immunoSEQ multiplex PCR; TCRdb's copy keeps in-frame clones and lacks some. Clone size and V and J calls were adopted from that table, with D and trimming inferred from the DNA. The sample lists 100,000 to 150,000 clones, approximately 88% occurring once. CDR1 GTSNPN and CDR2 SVGIG come from the germline V gene (reference sequence). Germline trimming cut 2 bases from V and 7 bases from J; bases unmatched to any gene: 4. CDR3 length equals 13 residues. The receptor was isolated from a man aged 45-65 years with acute or convalescent COVID-19. The sequenced sample consisted of peripheral blood. This chain connects TRBV30 to TRBJ1-5; 8 positions match TRBD1. In nucleotides, the CDR3 is TGTGCCTGGAGTTCACAGGGGGACCAGCCCCAGCATTTT. Residues: CAWSSQGDQPQHF. Full variable domain (rest looked up from reference TRBV30 and TRBJ1-5): SQTIHQWPATLVQPVGSPLSLECTVEGTSNPNLYWYRQAAGRGLQLLFYSVGIGQISSEVPQNLSASRPQDRQFILSSKKLLLSDSGFYLCAWSSQGDQPQHFGDGTRLSIL.